The 14 T cell receptor beta chains presented below share a single source sample, sequenced in a study of naive and memory T cell subsets. An equimolar mix of two oligonucleotides served as the beta constant-region primer for TRBC1 and TRBC2. TCRdb re-derived calls from the UMI-ligation and nested PCR reads in MiXCR, one entry per CDR3 protein. The table records roughly 140,000 distinct CDR3 sequences, over 15% of them present only once. The sequenced sample was naive CD4+ T cells from blood. The source of these receptors is a human donor in good health.

In its sample, this clonotype was seen a few times. This sequence joins TRBV20-1 and TRBJ1-3, with 7 bases fitting TRBD1. J gave up 4 bases and V 0 bases, and 9 bases lay outside the gene matches. CDR1 is DFQATT, CDR2 SNEGSKA, per germline (reference sequence). This CDR3 spans 16 amino acids. The CDR3: CSARDRIGGLGNTIYF. The CDR3 DNA is TGCAGTGCTAGAGATCGTATAGGGGGCCTAGGAAACACCATATATTTT.

This clonotype has a handful of counts. The J gene is TRBJ2-7, the V gene TRBV12-3 or TRBV12-4; D is undetermined. V gave up 2 bases and J gave up 0 bases, with 8 bases separating them. The CDR3 is 14 residues long. As DNA, the CDR3 is TGTGCCAGCAGTTTATTTGGGGTCTCCTACGAGCAGTACTTC. Amino acid sequence: CASSLFGVSYEQYF.

This clonotype was detected only a few times. The chain combines TRBV6-6 with TRBJ2-3; 10 bases map to TRBD2. The V and J ends lost 0 bases and 3 bases, in that order; junction bases with no gene match: 6. Germline V gene sequence: CDR1 MNHNY, CDR2 SVGAGI (reference sequence). The CDR3 is made up of 17 amino acids. The CDR3 spells CASSYSSSGSSTDTQYF. The DNA of the CDR3 is TGTGCCAGCAGTTACTCGTCTAGCGGGAGTTCTACAGATACGCAGTATTTT.

Ten or more counts support this clonotype. The gene calls are TRBV28 and TRBJ2-7; 7 nucleotides line up with TRBD1. The CDR3 loop spans 16 amino acids. The germline CDR1 and CDR2 sequences are MDHEN and SYDVKM. The J segment lost 0 bases and the V segment lost 1 base, leaving 6 bases of the junction unmatched. The CDR3 loop is CASSLYGDRSSYEQYF. In DNA form, the CDR3 reads TGTGCCAGCAGTTTATACGGGGACAGAAGCTCCTACGAGCAGTACTTC.

This clonotype has at least ten counts. The chain uses TRBV7-2 and TRBJ2-5; 9 nucleotides match TRBD1. The V segment lost 0 bases and the J segment 5 bases; nucleotides outside the gene matches: 7. Per the germline V gene, CDR1 is SGHTA and CDR2 is FQGNSA. The CDR3 totals 16 residues. CDR3 residues: CASSLAPGQGLETQYF. CDR3 DNA: TGTGCCAGCAGCTTAGCGCCGGGACAGGGCCTGGAGACCCAGTACTTC.

This clonotype appeared a few times. The V gene is TRBV7-9, the J gene TRBJ2-7, with D tentatively TRBD1 (6 bases). Per the germline V gene, CDR1 is SEHNR and CDR2 is FQNEAQ (reference sequence). Trimming removed 1 base at V and 3 bases at J, with 10 bases between. The CDR3 totals 14 residues. The CDR3 loop is CASSLVGGHYEQYF. The DNA for the CDR3 is TGTGCCAGCAGCTTAGTAGGGGGTCACTACGAGCAGTACTTC.

The sample holds many counts of this clonotype. The rearrangement joins TRBV7-2 to TRBJ2-1, with 7 bases fitting TRBD2. The germline CDR1 and CDR2 sequences are SGHTA and FQGNSA. The CDR3 is 16 residues long. Germline trimming cut 3 bases from V and 4 bases from J; bases unmatched to any gene: 9. CDR3 nucleotides: TGTGCCAGCAGCTTGGGAAGCGGGATTCGGTACAATGAGCAGTTCTTC. Translation: CASSLGSGIRYNEQFF.

The CDR3 loop is CASSAVQGYTDTQYF. CDR3 DNA: TGTGCCAGCAGTGCAGTGCAGGGTTACACAGATACGCAGTATTTT. The gene calls are TRBV25-1 and TRBJ2-3, with a possible D match to TRBD1 (5 bases). V lost 4 bases to trimming and J lost 2 bases, with 13 bases between them. This CDR3 has 15 amino acids. Germline loops: CDR1 MGHDK, CDR2 SYGVNS.

This clonotype was seen more than once but under ten times. V usage is TRBV11-3 and J usage is TRBJ2-2; 7 positions match TRBD2. Germline loops: CDR1 SGHNT, CDR2 YENEEA. The CDR3 is 16 residues long. Trimming at V came to 5 bases and at J to 0 bases, leaving 6 bases not matched to a gene. Written as DNA, the CDR3 is TGTGCCAGCAGCGTTCGGGGACTACCGAACACCGGGGAGCTGTTTTTT. It codes for CASSVRGLPNTGELFF.

This clonotype has only a few counts. The chain recombines TRBV20-1 with TRBJ2-7; D unclear. Germline lookup yields CDR1 DFQATT and CDR2 SNEGSKA (reference sequence). V was clipped by 5 bases and J by 1 base, with 18 bases between them. The CDR3 length is 15 residues. DNA for the CDR3: TGCAGTGCTCCAAACCGCCTAGGCCCGTCCTACGAGCAGTACTTC. Translation gives CSAPNRLGPSYEQYF.

The V call is TRBV5-6, the J call TRBJ2-5; possibly TRBD2 for D (6 bases). The CDR3 consists of 14 residues. V was shortened by 8 bases and J by 4 bases, with 18 bases between the two germline ends. Germline-derived CDR1 and CDR2 are SGHDT and YYEEEE. The CDR3 bases are TGTGCCAGTTACCGGGACTCCTCCAGAGAGACCCAGTACTTC. Its protein is CASYRDSSRETQYF. The complete variable domain, with remaining parts taken from reference TRBV5-6 and TRBJ2-5, reads DAGVTQSPTHLIKTRGQQVTLRCSPKSGHDTVSWYQQALGQGPQFIFQYYEEEERQRGNFPDRFSGHQFPNYSSELNVNALLLGDSALYLCASYRDSSRETQYFGPGTRLLVL.

This clonotype turned up a few times. V usage is TRBV29-1 and J usage is TRBJ2-1; 7 bases map to TRBD2. The CDR3 has 15 amino acids. Unmatched junction bases numbered 11, after V lost 7 bases and J lost 2 bases. CDR1 and CDR2 (germline): SQVTM, ANQGSEA. The CDR3 coding sequence is TGCAGCGGACCTAATCCGGGAGGACCCTACAATGAGCAGTTCTTC. Protein product: CSGPNPGGPYNEQFF.

V usage is TRBV6-5 and J usage is TRBJ2-7; D not certain. Trimming took off 4 bases at V and 1 base at J, with 11 bases between the two ends. CDR3 length: 14 amino acids. Germline V CDR1 and CDR2: MNHEY, SVGAGI. CDR3 nucleotide sequence: TGTGCCAGCAGTTTTTCCGTGTTTTCCTACGAGCAGTACTTC. As protein: CASSFSVFSYEQYF.

There are a few counts of this clonotype. The V call is TRBV28, the J call TRBJ2-5, with a weak D call TRBD1 (6 bases). The V end lost 2 bases, the J end lost 2 bases, and 6 bases lay between the germline ends. Germline CDR1 reads MDHEN; CDR2 reads SYDVKM. CDR3 length: 13 residues. The CDR3 sequence: CASSLGQQETQYF. As DNA, the CDR3 is TGTGCCAGCAGTTTAGGACAGCAAGAGACCCAGTACTTC.